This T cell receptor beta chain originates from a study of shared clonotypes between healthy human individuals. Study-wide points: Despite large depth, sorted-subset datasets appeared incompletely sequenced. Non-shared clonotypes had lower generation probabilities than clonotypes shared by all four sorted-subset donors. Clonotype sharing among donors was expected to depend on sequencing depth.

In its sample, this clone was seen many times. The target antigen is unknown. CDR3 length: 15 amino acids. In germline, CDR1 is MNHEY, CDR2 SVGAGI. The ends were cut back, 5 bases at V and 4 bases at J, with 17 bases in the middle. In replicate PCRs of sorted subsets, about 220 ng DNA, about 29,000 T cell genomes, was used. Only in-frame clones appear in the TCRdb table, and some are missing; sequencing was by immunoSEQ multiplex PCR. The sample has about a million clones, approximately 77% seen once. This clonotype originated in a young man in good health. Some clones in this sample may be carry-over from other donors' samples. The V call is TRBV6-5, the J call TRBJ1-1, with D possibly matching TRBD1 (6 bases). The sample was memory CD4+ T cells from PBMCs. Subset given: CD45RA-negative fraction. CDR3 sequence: CASSLSGVRGTEAFF. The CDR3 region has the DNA TGTGCCAGCAGTCTGTCAGGGGTTAGGGGCACTGAAGCTTTCTTT.